Below are 28 T cell receptor beta chains sequenced from a single sample in a study of PD-1 blockade in classical Hodgkin lymphoma. Brentuximab vedotin exposure varied among the patients, all of whom had relapsed after autologous stem cell transplantation. Some clones are missing from TCRdb's copy, which holds only in-frame ones; the method was immunoSEQ multiplex PCR. The sample records about 150,000 clones, less than 80% being singletons. Sequencing was performed on peripheral blood mononuclear cells (PBMCs), taken before the second cycle of nivolumab. Receptors originate from a human donor with classical Hodgkin lymphoma.

This chain uses TRBV5-6 with TRBJ2-5; D is possibly TRBD2 (6 bases). Trimming shortened V by 4 bases and J by 5 bases, and 15 bases separated the two germline ends. The CDR3 has 14 amino acids. CDR1 and CDR2 from the germline V gene are SGHDT and YYEEEE. The CDR3 sequence: CASSKAVGGETQYF. The CDR3 nucleotides read TGTGCCAGCAGCAAAGCCGTTGGGGGGGAGACCCAGTACTTC.

The V and J genes are TRBV28 and TRBJ1-5; D is ambiguous. The germline gives CDR1 MDHEN, CDR2 SYDVKM. Trimming removed 2 bases at V and 5 bases at J, with 7 bases between. The CDR3 consists of 13 residues. CDR3 in DNA: TGTGCCAGCAGTTTAAACAGATATCAGCCCCAGCATTTT. It translates to CASSLNRYQPQHF.

The chain carries TRBV6-1 and TRBJ1-5, with 7 bases identical to TRBD1. The junction had 6 bases not matched to a gene; V was cut back by 4 bases and J by 0 bases. The CDR3 consists of 16 residues. Per germline, CDR1 MNHNS and CDR2 SASEGT. CDR3 residues: CASSGQGVYSNQPQHF. The CDR3 region has the DNA TGTGCCAGCAGTGGACAGGGAGTATATAGCAATCAGCCCCAGCATTTT.

The rearrangement links TRBV5-4 to TRBJ2-5; perhaps TRBD2 as D (6 bases). The CDR3 consists of 16 residues. Looked up from germline, CDR1 is SGHNT and CDR2 is YYREEE (reference sequence). V lost 3 bases, J lost 4 bases, and 19 bases lay in between. In DNA, the CDR3 is TGTGCCAGCAGCTCTGCCCGGCTAGCGAACACAGAGACCCAGTACTTC. This translates into CASSSARLANTETQYF.

The V gene is TRBV7-2, the J gene TRBJ2-1; unclear D gene. The CDR3 consists of 14 residues. Trimming pared 8 bases from V and 5 bases from J, leaving 16 bases between. Germline V gene lookup returns CDR1 SGHTA and CDR2 FQGNSA. CDR3 loop: CASRPDRGHNEQFF. Here the CDR3 DNA reads TGTGCCAGCCGTCCGGACCGTGGACACAATGAGCAGTTCTTC.

The V call is TRBV5-4, the J call TRBJ2-7; 7 nucleotides agree with TRBD1. CDR3 length equals 17 residues. Trimming at V came to 4 bases and at J to 3 bases, leaving 16 bases not matched to a gene. Germline-derived CDR1 and CDR2 are SGHNT and YYREEE (reference sequence). CDR3 sequence: CASSPDRNRGIHYEQYF. In DNA form, the CDR3 reads TGTGCCAGCAGCCCGGACCGCAACAGGGGTATTCACTACGAGCAGTACTTC.

The chain is built from TRBV6-5 and TRBJ2-7, with D unclear. CDR1 is MNHEY, CDR2 SVGAGI, per germline. Trimming shortened V by 5 bases and J by 5 bases, and 13 bases separated the two germline ends. This CDR3 contains 13 residues. CDR3 nucleotides: TGTGCCAGCAGTCTCGACATAAGCAACGAGCAGTACTTC. Protein product: CASSLDISNEQYF.

The table lists this clone with a count of one. CDR3 nucleotides: TGCGCCAGCAGCTTTGGACAACTAGCTTATGAGCAGTTCTTC. Translation: CASSFGQLAYEQFF. This sequence joins TRBV5-1 and TRBJ2-1; TRBD2 is a possible D gene (6 bases). V was trimmed by 2 bases and J by 8 bases, leaving 14 bases between them. Germline assignment: CDR1 SGHRS and CDR2 YFSETQ. This CDR3 region has 14 residues.

This clone was seen a few times. The V call is TRBV9, the J call TRBJ1-6; a weak D match, TRBD1 (6 bases). CDR1 is SGDLS, CDR2 YYNGEE, per germline. Trimming stripped 4 bases from V and 5 bases from J, with 13 bases between. The CDR3 loop spans 15 amino acids. CDR3 protein: CASSRGGRDNSPLHF. In nucleotides, the CDR3 is TGTGCCAGCAGCAGAGGGGGGAGAGATAATTCACCCCTCCACTTT.

The chain uses TRBV19 and TRBJ2-5; unclear D gene. V was trimmed by 2 bases and J by 2 bases, leaving 6 bases between them. This CDR3 has 13 amino acids. The V gene's germline CDR1 is LNHDA and CDR2 SQIVND (reference sequence). The CDR3 is CASSILGQETQYF. CDR3 in DNA: TGTGCCAGTAGTATATTAGGGCAAGAGACCCAGTACTTC. Complete variable domain (other parts from reference TRBV19 and TRBJ2-5): DGGITQSPKYLFRKEGQNVTLSCEQNLNHDAMYWYRQDPGQGLRLIYYSQIVNDFQKGDIAEGYSVSREKKESFPLTVTSAQKNPTAFYLCASSILGQETQYFGPGTRLLVL.

CDR3 in DNA: TGTGCCAGCAGCCAAGAGGGACAGGCTGCCGAGCAGTACTTC. This sequence encodes CASSQEGQAAEQYF. The V call is TRBV4-2, the J call TRBJ2-7; 8 bases map to TRBD1. Germline assignment: CDR1 LGHNA and CDR2 YNFKEQ. CDR3 length equals 14 residues. V lost 0 bases to trimming and J lost 6 bases; unmatched junction nucleotides: 4.

This clone was detected ten times or more. The gene calls are TRBV28 and TRBJ2-6; D call uncertain. The CDR3 sequence is 14 residues long. The germline gives CDR1 MDHEN, CDR2 SYDVKM. V was pared by 7 bases and J by 0 bases, with 7 bases between. This CDR3 is CASTTISGANVLTF. The CDR3 DNA reads TGTGCCAGCACCACTATCTCTGGGGCCAACGTCCTGACTTTC.

The chain combines TRBV6-9 with TRBJ2-5; D not resolved. This CDR3 has 14 amino acids. Trimming stripped 3 bases from V and 5 bases from J, with 13 bases between. Germline V gene sequence: CDR1 MNHGY, CDR2 SVAAGI. The CDR3 bases are TGTGCCAGCAGTTACTCCGCAGCTACGGAGACCCAGTACTTC. Its translation: CASSYSAATETQYF.

This clone was counted ten times or more. V and J are TRBV9 and TRBJ2-7, with 7 nucleotides matching TRBD1. The ends lost 2 bases at V and 3 bases at J; junction bases unmatched: 5. Germline V gene sequence: CDR1 SGDLS, CDR2 YYNGEE. The CDR3 consists of 14 residues. CDR3 sequence (DNA): TGTGCCAGCAGCGTTGGACAGGAACTCTACGAGCAGTACTTC. Its protein product is CASSVGQELYEQYF. Full variable domain (missing parts from reference TRBV9 and TRBJ2-7): DSGVTQTPKHLITATGQRVTLRCSPRSGDLSVYWYQQSLDQGLQFLIQYYNGEERAKGNILERFSAQQFPDLHSELNLSSLELGDSALYFCASSVGQELYEQYFGPGTRLTVT.

This clone has only one observation. This chain links TRBV9 with TRBJ1-5, with D possibly being TRBD1 (5 bases). The CDR3 extends over 15 amino acids. Germline CDR1 and CDR2: SGDLS and YYNGEE. V was trimmed by 3 bases and J by 2 bases, leaving 12 bases between them. This chain's CDR3 is CASSGLSGGNQPQHF. The DNA of the CDR3 is TGTGCCAGCAGCGGACTATCGGGGGGCAATCAGCCCCAGCATTTT.

This chain joins TRBV4-2 and TRBJ2-3; 7 nucleotides match TRBD2. Germline CDR1 and CDR2: LGHNA and YNFKEQ. This CDR3 comprises 13 residues. V lost 3 bases, J lost 5 bases, and 2 bases stayed unmatched. The CDR3 DNA reads as TGTGCCAGCAGCCACCCGGGAGGAGATACGCAGTATTTT. Translation: CASSHPGGDTQYF.

The chain employs TRBV5-1 and TRBJ1-3, with D unresolved. Germline V gene lookup returns CDR1 SGHRS and CDR2 YFSETQ. This CDR3 has 15 amino acids. Trimming took off 3 bases at V and 2 bases at J, with 12 bases between the two ends. The CDR3 bases are TGCGCCAGCAGCTCGGCCTGGGAAACTGGAAACACCATATATTTT. Its protein product is CASSSAWETGNTIYF.

This chain links TRBV6-5 with TRBJ1-2; D might be TRBD1 (5 bases). The CDR3 runs 15 residues. Germline lookup yields CDR1 MNHEY and CDR2 SVGAGI. Trimming took 2 bases from V and 7 from J, leaving 17 bases between them. The CDR3 loop reads CASSYRRPSRGGYTF. DNA for the CDR3: TGTGCCAGCAGTTACCGGAGACCGTCAAGGGGTGGCTACACCTTC.

The rearrangement links TRBV6-5 to TRBJ1-2, with no clear D. The CDR3 has 15 residues. The V and J ends lost 2 bases and 3 bases respectively, with 13 bases between them. From germline, CDR1 is MNHEY and CDR2 SVGAGI. The CDR3 loop reads CASSYATDGDYGYTF. The CDR3 DNA reads as TGTGCCAGCAGTTACGCGACCGACGGTGACTATGGCTACACCTTC.

The V and J genes are TRBV5-3 and TRBJ2-7; 12 nucleotides agree with TRBD2. TRBV5-3 is flagged as an ORF with uncertain function. This CDR3 is 19 amino acids long. V lost 4 bases, J lost 7 bases, and 21 bases stayed unmatched. CDR3 nucleotides: TGTGCCAGAAGCGGAAGGCAGGGGGCCGGCCTAGCGGGAGGGAATGAGCAGTACTTC. This sequence encodes CARSGRQGAGLAGGNEQYF.

Here the CDR3 DNA reads TGTGCCTGGAGCCGACCAGGGAGCTCTGGAAACACCATATATTTT. Translated: CAWSRPGSSGNTIYF. This chain links TRBV30 with TRBJ1-3; TRBD1 might be the D (5 bases). The CDR3 is 15 residues long. Looked up from germline, CDR1 is GTSNPN and CDR2 is SVGIG (reference sequence). The V gene lost 3 bases and the J gene lost 0 bases, with 12 bases spanning the gap.

The genes are TRBV7-6 and TRBJ1-2; D gene ambiguous. This CDR3 is built from 16 residues. Trimming cost V 3 bases and J 2 bases, with 16 bases left between them. Germline V gene lookup returns CDR1 SGHVS and CDR2 FNYEAQ. The CDR3: CASSFLASDENYGYTF. DNA of the CDR3: TGTGCCAGCAGCTTCCTAGCCAGCGACGAAAACTATGGCTACACCTTC. The complete variable domain, with remaining parts taken from reference TRBV7-6 and TRBJ1-2, reads GAGVSQSPRYKVTKRGQDVALRCDPISGHVSLYWYRQALGQGPEFLTYFNYEAQQDKSGLPNDRFSAERPEGSISTLTIQRTEQRDSAMYRCASSFLASDENYGYTFGSGTRLTVV.

To note about this clone: In the same sample, other DNA sequences code for this CDR3. V and J are TRBV7-6 and TRBJ2-5; 7 nucleotides agree with TRBD1. This CDR3 is 14 amino acids long. The trim removed 5 bases at V and 4 bases at J, leaving 7 bases unmatched. CDR1 and CDR2 from the germline V gene are SGHVS and FNYEAQ. The CDR3 loop reads CASSRRQGRETQYF. CDR3 sequence (DNA): TGTGCCAGCAGCCGCAGACAGGGAAGAGAGACCCAGTACTTC.

This clone has only a few counts. The CDR3 sequence is CASSYSRNEQYF. CDR3 coding DNA: TGTGCCAGCAGCTACTCACGAAACGAGCAGTACTTC. This chain links TRBV7-9 with TRBJ2-7, with D unresolved. The V gene's germline CDR1 is SEHNR and CDR2 FQNEAQ (reference sequence). This CDR3 has 12 amino acids. Trimming stripped 4 bases from V and 5 bases from J, with 9 bases between.

The chain combines TRBV7-3 with TRBJ2-3, with TRBD2 matching 7 bases. Germline trimming cut 3 bases from V and 5 bases from J; bases unmatched to any gene: 5. Germline V gene lookup returns CDR1 SGHTA and CDR2 FQGTGA. The CDR3 has 14 residues. CDR3 nucleotides: TGTGCCAGCAGCTTTGCGGGAGAGGGAGATACGCAGTATTTT. It specifies CASSFAGEGDTQYF.

This clone was found a few times. The V and J genes are TRBV19 and TRBJ2-2, with unresolved D. V was trimmed by 7 bases and J by 3 bases, leaving 9 bases between them. The germline V gene encodes CDR1 LNHDA and CDR2 SQIVND (reference sequence). CDR3 size: 13 residues. CDR3 residues: CASIAWDTGELFF. DNA for the CDR3: TGTGCCAGTATTGCTTGGGACACCGGGGAGCTGTTTTTT.

The chain recombines TRBV11-2 with TRBJ2-5; maybe TRBD1 (6 bases). The germline V gene encodes CDR1 SGHAT and CDR2 FQNNGV. V was pared by 7 bases and J by 4 bases, with 22 bases between. The CDR3 runs to 16 residues. The CDR3 DNA sequence: TGTGCCAGCACCTACTCCCCCACACAGGGATTAGAGACCCAGTACTTC. Protein product: CASTYSPTQGLETQYF.

J is TRBJ2-1 and V is TRBV18; TRBD2 matches at 8 bases. CDR1 KGHSH and CDR2 LQKENI come from the germline V gene. Germline trimming cut 6 bases from V and 3 bases from J; bases unmatched to any gene: 7. CDR3 size: 15 residues. The CDR3 DNA reads as TGTGCCAGCTCGCTGGGACTAGGGAACTACAATGAGCAGTTCTTC. Encoded protein: CASSLGLGNYNEQFF.